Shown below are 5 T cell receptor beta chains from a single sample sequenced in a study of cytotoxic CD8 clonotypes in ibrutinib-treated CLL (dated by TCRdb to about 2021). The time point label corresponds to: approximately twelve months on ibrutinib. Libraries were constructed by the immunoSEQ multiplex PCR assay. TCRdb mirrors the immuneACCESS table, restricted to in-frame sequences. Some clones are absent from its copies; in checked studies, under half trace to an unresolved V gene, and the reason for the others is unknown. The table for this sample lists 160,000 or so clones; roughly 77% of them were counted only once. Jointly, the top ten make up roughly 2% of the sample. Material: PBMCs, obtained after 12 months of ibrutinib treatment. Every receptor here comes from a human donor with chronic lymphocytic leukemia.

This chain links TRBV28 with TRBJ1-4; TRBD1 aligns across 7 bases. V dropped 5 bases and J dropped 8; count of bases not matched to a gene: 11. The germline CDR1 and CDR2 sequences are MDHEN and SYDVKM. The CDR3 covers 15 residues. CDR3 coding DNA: TGTGCCAGCAGTCCGACGGACAGGCTCTTGGAAAAACTGTTTTTT. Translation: CASSPTDRLLEKLFF. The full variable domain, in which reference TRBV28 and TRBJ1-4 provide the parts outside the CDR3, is DVKVTQSSRYLVKRTGEKVFLECVQDMDHENMFWYRQDPGLGLRLIYFSYDVKMKEKGDIPEGYSVSREKKERFSLILESASTNQTSMYLCASSPTDRLLEKLFFGSGTQLSVL.

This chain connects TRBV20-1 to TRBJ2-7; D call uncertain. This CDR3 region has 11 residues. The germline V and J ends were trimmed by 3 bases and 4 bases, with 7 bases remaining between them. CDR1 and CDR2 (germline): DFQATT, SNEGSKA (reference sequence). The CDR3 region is CSASQGYEQYF. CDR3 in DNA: TGCAGTGCTAGTCAAGGTTACGAGCAGTACTTC.

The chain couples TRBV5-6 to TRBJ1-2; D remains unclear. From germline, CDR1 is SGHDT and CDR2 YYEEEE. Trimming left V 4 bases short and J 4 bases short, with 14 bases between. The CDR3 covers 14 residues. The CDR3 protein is CASSRMDVGYGYTF. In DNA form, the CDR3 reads TGTGCCAGCAGCCGAATGGACGTAGGCTATGGCTACACCTTC.

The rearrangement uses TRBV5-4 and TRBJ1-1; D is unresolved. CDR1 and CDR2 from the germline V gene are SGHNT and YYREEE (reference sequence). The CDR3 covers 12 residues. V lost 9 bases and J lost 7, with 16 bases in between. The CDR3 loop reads CAIKKKGYEAFF. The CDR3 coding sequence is TGTGCCATCAAAAAAAAGGGTTATGAAGCTTTCTTT.

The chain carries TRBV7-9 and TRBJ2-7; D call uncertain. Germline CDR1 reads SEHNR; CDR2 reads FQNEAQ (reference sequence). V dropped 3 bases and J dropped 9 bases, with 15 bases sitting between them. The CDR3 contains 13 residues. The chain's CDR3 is CASSFLLGVRQYF. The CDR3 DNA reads TGTGCCAGCAGCTTCCTACTCGGTGTAAGGCAGTACTTC.